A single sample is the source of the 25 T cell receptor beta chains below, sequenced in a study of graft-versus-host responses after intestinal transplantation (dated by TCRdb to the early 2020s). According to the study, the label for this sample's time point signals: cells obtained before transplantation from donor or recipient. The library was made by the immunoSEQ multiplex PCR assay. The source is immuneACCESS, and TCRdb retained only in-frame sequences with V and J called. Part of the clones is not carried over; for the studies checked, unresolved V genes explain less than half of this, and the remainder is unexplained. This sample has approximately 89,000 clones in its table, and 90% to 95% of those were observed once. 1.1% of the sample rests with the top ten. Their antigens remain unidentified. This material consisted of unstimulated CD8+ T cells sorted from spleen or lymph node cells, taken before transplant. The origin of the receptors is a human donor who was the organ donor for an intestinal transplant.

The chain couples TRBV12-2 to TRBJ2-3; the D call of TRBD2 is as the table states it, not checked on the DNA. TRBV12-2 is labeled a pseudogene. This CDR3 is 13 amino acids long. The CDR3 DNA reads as TGTGCAAGTCGCCCCCGGGAGCGTGATACGCAGTATTTT. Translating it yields CASRPRERDTQYF.

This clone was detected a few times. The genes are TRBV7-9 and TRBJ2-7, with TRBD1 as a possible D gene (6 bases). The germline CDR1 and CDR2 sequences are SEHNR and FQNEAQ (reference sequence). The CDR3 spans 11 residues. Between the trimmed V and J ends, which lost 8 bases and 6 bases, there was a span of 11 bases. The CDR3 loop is CASGQGPEQYF. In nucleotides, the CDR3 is TGTGCCAGCGGGCAGGGGCCCGAGCAGTACTTC.

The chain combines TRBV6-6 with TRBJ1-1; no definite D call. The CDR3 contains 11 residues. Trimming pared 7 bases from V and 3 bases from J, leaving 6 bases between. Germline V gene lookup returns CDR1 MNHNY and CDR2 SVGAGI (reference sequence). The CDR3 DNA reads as TGTGCCAGCACCCGGGACACTGAAGCTTTCTTT. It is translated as CASTRDTEAFF.

CDR3 sequence reads: CASSLSGSSYEQYF. CDR3 nucleotide sequence: TGTGCCAGCAGCTTATCGGGGAGCTCCTACGAGCAGTACTTC. The chain joins TRBV7-6 to TRBJ2-7, with D tentatively TRBD2 (5 bases). Germline CDR1 SGHVS, CDR2 FNYEAQ. The CDR3 length is 14 residues. Trimming took off 2 bases at V and 0 bases at J, with 8 bases between the two ends.

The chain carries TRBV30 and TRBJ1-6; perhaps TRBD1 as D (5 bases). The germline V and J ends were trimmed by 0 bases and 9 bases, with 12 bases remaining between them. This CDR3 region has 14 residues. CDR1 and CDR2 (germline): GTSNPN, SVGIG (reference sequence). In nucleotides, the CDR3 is TGTGCCTGGAGTGTAACCCAGGGAGGTTCACCCCTCCACTTT. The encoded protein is CAWSVTQGGSPLHF.

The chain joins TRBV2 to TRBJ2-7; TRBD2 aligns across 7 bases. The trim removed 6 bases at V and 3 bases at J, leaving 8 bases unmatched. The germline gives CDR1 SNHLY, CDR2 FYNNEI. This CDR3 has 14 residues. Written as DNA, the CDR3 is TGTGCCAGCAGGGTGGGGAGGACTAGCTACGAGCAGTACTTC. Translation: CASRVGRTSYEQYF.

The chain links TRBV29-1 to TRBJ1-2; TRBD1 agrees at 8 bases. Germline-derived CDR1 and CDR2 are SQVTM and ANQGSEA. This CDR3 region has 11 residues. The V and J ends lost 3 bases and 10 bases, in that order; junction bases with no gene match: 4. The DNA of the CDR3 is TGCAGCGTTGAGGAGGACAGGGCCTACACCTTC. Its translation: CSVEEDRAYTF. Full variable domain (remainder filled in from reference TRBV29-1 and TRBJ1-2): SAVISQKPSRDICQRGTSLTIQCQVDSQVTMMFWYRQQPGQSLTLIATANQGSEATYESGFVIDKFPISRPNLTFSTLTVSNMSPEDSSIYLCSVEEDRAYTFGSGTRLTVV.

CDR3 loop: CASSLAPGLIEQYF. In DNA form, the CDR3 reads TGTGCCAGCAGCTTAGCTCCGGGACTTATCGAGCAGTACTTC. The rearrangement uses TRBV11-2 and TRBJ2-7, with D possibly TRBD2 on 6 matching bases. CDR3 length: 14 residues. CDR1 SGHAT and CDR2 FQNNGV come from the germline V gene. Trimming removed 1 base from V and 6 bases from J, with 13 bases in between.

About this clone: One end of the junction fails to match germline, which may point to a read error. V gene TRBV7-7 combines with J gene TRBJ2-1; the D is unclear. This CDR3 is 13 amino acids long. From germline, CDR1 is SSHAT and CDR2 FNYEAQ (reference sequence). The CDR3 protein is CASSLASRDEQFF. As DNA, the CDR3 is TGTGCTAGCAGCTTAGCCTCGCGCGATGAGCAGTTCTTC.

The CDR3 DNA reads as TGTGCCAGCAGTTTGAGTTGGAGGGCCGACTGCATTCAGTACTTC. This translates into CASSLSWRADCIQYF. The V call is TRBV27, the J call TRBJ2-4; weak D call: TRBD2 (6 bases). Trimming cost V 3 bases and J 9 bases, with 18 bases left between them. CDR1 is MNHEY, CDR2 SMNVEV, per germline (reference sequence). This CDR3 has 15 amino acids.

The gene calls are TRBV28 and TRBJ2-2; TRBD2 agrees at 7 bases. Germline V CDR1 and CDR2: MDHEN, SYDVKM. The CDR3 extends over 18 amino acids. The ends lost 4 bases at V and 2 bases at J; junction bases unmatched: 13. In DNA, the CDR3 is TGTGCCAGCAGTTCAACGCTCCCCACTAGCGCCAACACCGGGGAGCTGTTTTTT. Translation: CASSSTLPTSANTGELFF.

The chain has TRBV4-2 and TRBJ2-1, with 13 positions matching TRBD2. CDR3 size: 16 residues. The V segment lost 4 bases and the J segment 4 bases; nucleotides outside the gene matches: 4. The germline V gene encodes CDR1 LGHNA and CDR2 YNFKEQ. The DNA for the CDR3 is TGTGCCAGCAGCCTAAGGACTAGCGGGAGTTACAATGAGCAGTTCTTC. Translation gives CASSLRTSGSYNEQFF.

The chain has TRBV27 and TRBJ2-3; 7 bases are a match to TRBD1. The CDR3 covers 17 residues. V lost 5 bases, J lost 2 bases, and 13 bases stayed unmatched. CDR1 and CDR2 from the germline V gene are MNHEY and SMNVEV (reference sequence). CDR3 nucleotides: TGTGCCAGCAGTCCCCTCCCGGGGACAGCTTTCACAGATACGCAGTATTTT. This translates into CASSPLPGTAFTDTQYF.

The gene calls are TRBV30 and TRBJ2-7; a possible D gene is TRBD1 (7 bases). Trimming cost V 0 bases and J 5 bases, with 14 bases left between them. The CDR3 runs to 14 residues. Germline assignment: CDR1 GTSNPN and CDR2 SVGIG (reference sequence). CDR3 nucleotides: TGTGCCTGGAGTGTTGGCAGGGGGGACCACGAGCAGTACTTC. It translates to CAWSVGRGDHEQYF.

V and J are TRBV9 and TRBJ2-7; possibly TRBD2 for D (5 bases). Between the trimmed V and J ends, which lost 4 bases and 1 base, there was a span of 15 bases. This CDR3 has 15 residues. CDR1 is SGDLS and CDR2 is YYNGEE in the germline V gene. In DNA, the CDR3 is TGTGCCAGCAGCATCGCGGCTAGCCCATCCTACGAGCAGTACTTC. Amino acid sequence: CASSIAASPSYEQYF.

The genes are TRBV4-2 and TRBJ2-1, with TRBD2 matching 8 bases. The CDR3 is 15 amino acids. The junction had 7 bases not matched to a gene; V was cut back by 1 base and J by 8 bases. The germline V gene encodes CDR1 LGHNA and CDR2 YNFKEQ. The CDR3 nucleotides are TGTGCCAGCAGCCAAGCAGGCCTAGCGGGCTATGAGCAGTTCTTC. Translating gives CASSQAGLAGYEQFF.

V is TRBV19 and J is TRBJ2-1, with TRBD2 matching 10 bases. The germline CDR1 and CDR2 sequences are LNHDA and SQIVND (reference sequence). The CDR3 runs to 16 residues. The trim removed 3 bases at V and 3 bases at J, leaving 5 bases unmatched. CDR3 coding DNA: TGTGCCAGTAGTATCTCTCTAGCGGGAGTCTACAATGAGCAGTTCTTC. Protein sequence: CASSISLAGVYNEQFF.

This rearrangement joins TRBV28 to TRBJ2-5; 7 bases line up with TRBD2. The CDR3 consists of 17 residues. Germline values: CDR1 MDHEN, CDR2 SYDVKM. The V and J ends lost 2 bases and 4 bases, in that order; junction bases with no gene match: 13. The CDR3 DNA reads TGTGCCAGCAGTTTAATCGTCCCGAAGTGGGGGGGAGAGACCCAGTACTTC. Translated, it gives CASSLIVPKWGGETQYF.

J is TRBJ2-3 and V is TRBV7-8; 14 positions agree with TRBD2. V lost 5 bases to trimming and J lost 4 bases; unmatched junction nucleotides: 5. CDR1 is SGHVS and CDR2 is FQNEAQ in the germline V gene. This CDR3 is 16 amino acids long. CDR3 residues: CASSLTSGRVADTQYF. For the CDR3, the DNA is TGTGCCAGCAGCCTGACTAGCGGGAGGGTGGCAGATACGCAGTATTTT.

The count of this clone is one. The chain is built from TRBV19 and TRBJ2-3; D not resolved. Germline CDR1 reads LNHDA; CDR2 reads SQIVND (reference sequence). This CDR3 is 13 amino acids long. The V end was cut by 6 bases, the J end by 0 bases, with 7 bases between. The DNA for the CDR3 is TGTGCCAGTAGCCGCGCGAGCACAGATACGCAGTATTTT. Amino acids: CASSRASTDTQYF.

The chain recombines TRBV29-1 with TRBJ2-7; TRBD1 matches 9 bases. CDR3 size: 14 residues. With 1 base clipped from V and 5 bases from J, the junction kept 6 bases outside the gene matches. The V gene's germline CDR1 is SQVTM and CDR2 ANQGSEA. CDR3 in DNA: TGCAGCGTTGAAGGGACAGGGGAACTCGACGAGCAGTACTTC. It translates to CSVEGTGELDEQYF.

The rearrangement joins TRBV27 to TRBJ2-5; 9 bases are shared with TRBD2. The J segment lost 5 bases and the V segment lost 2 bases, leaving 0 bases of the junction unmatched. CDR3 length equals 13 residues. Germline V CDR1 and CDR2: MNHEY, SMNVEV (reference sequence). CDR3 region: CASSLAGGETQYF. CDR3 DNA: TGTGCCAGCAGTTTAGCGGGGGGGGAGACCCAGTACTTC.

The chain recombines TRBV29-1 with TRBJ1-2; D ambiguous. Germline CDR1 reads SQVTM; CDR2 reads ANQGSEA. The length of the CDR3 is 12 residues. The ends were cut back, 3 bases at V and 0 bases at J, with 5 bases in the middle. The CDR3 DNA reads TGCAGCGTTGATACAACTAACTATGGCTACACCTTC. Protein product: CSVDTTNYGYTF. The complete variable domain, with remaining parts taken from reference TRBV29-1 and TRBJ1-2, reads SAVISQKPSRDICQRGTSLTIQCQVDSQVTMMFWYRQQPGQSLTLIATANQGSEATYESGFVIDKFPISRPNLTFSTLTVSNMSPEDSSIYLCSVDTTNYGYTFGSGTRLTVV.

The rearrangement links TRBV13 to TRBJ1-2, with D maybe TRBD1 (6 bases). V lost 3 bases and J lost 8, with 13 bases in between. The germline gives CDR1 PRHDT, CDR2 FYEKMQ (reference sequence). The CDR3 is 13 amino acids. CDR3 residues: CASSFRGAGGYTF. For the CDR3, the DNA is TGTGCCAGCAGCTTTCGGGGGGCGGGAGGCTACACCTTC.

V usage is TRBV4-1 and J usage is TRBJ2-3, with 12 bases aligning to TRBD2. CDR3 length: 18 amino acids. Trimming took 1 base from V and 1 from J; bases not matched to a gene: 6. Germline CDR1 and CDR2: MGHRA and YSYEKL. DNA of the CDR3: TGCGCCAGCAGCCAAGGGGCTAGCGGGGGGGCGCGCACAGATACGCAGTATTTT. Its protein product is CASSQGASGGARTDTQYF.